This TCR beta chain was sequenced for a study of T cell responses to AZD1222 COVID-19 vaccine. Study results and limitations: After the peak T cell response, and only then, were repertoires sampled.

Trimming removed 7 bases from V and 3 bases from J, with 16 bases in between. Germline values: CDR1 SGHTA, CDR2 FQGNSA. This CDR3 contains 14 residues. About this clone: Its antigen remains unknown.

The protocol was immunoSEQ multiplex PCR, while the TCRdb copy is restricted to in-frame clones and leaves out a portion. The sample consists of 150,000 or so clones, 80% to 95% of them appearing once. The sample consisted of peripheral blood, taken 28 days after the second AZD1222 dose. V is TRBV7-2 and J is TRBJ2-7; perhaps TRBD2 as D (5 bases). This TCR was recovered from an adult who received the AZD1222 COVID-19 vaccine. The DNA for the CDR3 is TGTGCCAGCACCGATATGGACGGACTCTACGAGCAGTACTTC. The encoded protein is CASTDMDGLYEQYF.